The rows below give T cell receptor beta chains drawn from one sample of a study of a mutant IDH1 vaccine in newly diagnosed glioma. The table came from immunoSEQ multiplex PCR; TCRdb's copy has only in-frame clones and leaves some out. The data show roughly 84,000 clones, roughly 80% seen once. Specimen: PBMCs, collected from a glioma patient treated with radiotherapy, temozolomide or both. Source of these receptors: a man aged 40-55 years with glioma. Some clones in this sample may be carry-over from other donors' samples. Both conserved end residues are part of each CDR3. A D gene is named only where the DNA matches it firmly. The size of a clone is reported for some rows only, either as once, few or many, or as a class for expanded clones.

TRBD1,TRBJ1-5,NA,TRBV6-5,CASRDRGQGQPQHF,TGTGCCAGCCGGGACAGGGGGCAGGGTCAGCCCCAGCATTTT
NA,TRBJ1-2,NA,TRBV29-1,CSVERASYGYTF,TGCAGCGTTGAAAGGGCTTCCTATGGCTACACCTTC
NA,TRBJ1-2,NA,TRBV4-1,CASSQAPGRTSYGYTF,TGCGCCAGCAGCCAAGCCCCTGGCAGGACGTCCTATGGCTACACCTTC
TRBD1,TRBJ1-1,NA,TRBV18,CASSPGTADEAFF,TGTGCCAGCTCACCTGGGACAGCCGATGAAGCTTTCTTT
TRBD1,TRBJ1-6,NA,TRBV5-1,CASSLWQGGSPLHF,TGCGCCAGCAGCTTGTGGCAGGGGGGCTCACCCCTCCACTTT
TRBD1,TRBJ1-1,NA,TRBV19,CASTRTGMNTEAFF,TGTGCCAGTACAAGGACAGGGATGAACACTGAAGCTTTCTTT
NA,TRBJ1-3,NA,TRBV29-1,CSVRGAGNTIYF,TGCAGCGTTCGGGGGGCTGGAAACACCATATATTTT
TRBD1,TRBJ1-1,NA,TRBV29-1,CSVDLVLNNRGLWGNTEAFF,TGCAGCGTTGATCTTGTCCTTAACAACAGGGGCCTCTGGGGGAACACTGAAGCTTTCTTT
NA,TRBJ2-5,NA,TRBV30,CAWSPAGAAAQYF,TGTGCCTGGAGTCCGGCAGGCGCGGCGGCCCAGTACTTC
NA,TRBJ2-1,NA,TRBV4-1,CASSQLTREPWGEQFF,TGCGCCAGCAGCCAGTTAACCAGGGAACCCTGGGGTGAGCAGTTCTTC
NA,TRBJ1-6,NA,TRBV5-1,CASSLGGDSPNSPLHF,TGCGCCAGCAGCTTGGGTGGGGATTCCCCTAATTCACCCCTCCACTTT
NA,TRBJ2-5,NA,TRBV18,CASSSLQETQYF,TGTGCCAGCTCATCACTCCAAGAGACCCAGTACTTC
NA,TRBJ2-7,NA,TRBV6-6,CASSYRAVNYEQYF,TGTGCCAGCAGTTATAGGGCTGTTAACTACGAGCAGTACTTC
NA,TRBJ1-1,NA,TRBV10-2,CASSESGGPEAFF,TGCGCCAGCAGTGAGTCCGGAGGCCCTGAAGCTTTCTTT
NA,TRBJ2-5,NA,TRBV4-1,CASSQGPGGRVGVETQYF,TGCGCCAGCAGCCAAGGCCCCGGGGGCAGGGTTGGTGTAGAGACCCAGTACTTC
TRBD2,TRBJ2-5,NA,TRBV9,CASSEGLAVETQYF,TGTGCCAGCTCGGAGGGGCTAGCGGTGGAGACCCAGTACTTC
NA,TRBJ2-2,few,TRBV20-1,CSAQAFGELFF,TGCAGTGCACAGGCCTTCGGGGAGCTGTTTTTT
TRBD1,TRBJ1-1,few,TRBV12-5,CASGLSGQGNTEAFF,TGTGCTAGTGGTTTGTCGGGACAGGGGAACACTGAAGCTTTCTTT
NA,TRBJ1-1,NA,TRBV5-1,CASSFTAGGNTEAFF,TGCGCCAGCAGCTTCACGGCCGGTGGTAACACTGAAGCTTTCTTT
TRBD2,TRBJ2-1,NA,TRBV19,CASSIDSGGSYNEQFF,TGTGCCAGTAGTATAGATAGCGGGGGCTCCTACAATGAGCAGTTCTTC